This T cell receptor (beta chain) came from a study of blood T cells in healthy people across ages. Study-wide results and limits: Naive T cell percentage showed a strong correlation with the diversity of TCR beta.

With respect to this clonotype: Antigen: not known.

Germline-derived CDR1 and CDR2 are DFQATT and SNEGSKA (reference sequence). Trimming cost V 1 base and J 5 bases, with 15 bases left between them. The CDR3 is 16 residues long. Together with a sample-barcoded 5' primer, a J-beta primer mix was included in a second PCR lasting about 7 to 12 cycles. TCRdb analysed the 5' RACE reads with MiXCR anew, one entry per CDR3 protein. The table includes about 720,000 distinct CDR3 sequences, about a fifth detected once. The source material was blood. The sequence was obtained from a man between 70 and 80 years old in good health. The chain couples TRBV20-1 to TRBJ1-6; tentative D call: TRBD1 (6 bases). The CDR3 spells CSARVGHSINNSPLHF. CDR3 sequence (DNA): TGCAGTGCTAGAGTGGGACACAGCATAAATAATTCACCCCTCCACTTT.